This T cell receptor (beta chain) was sequenced for a study of control samples from healthy donors and cancer patients. The CDR3 contains 15 residues. The germline V gene has CDR1 KGHSH and CDR2 LQKENI. V was cut by 2 bases and J by 0 bases, with 10 bases left in between. Measured with immunoSEQ multiplex PCR; TCRdb has only the in-frame clones, and not every one. The table shows just under 100,000 clones, with approximately 95% occurring only once. The source of this sequence is a man in his late teens or twenties in good health. The chain combines TRBV18 with TRBJ1-1; D uncertain. Sequencing input: blood. In nucleotides, the CDR3 is TGTGCCAGCTCACCATCCTATTCCATGAACACTGAAGCTTTCTTT. This sequence encodes CASSPSYSMNTEAFF. The whole variable domain, filled in from reference TRBV18 and TRBJ1-1, reads NAGVMQNPRHLVRRRGQEARLRCSPMKGHSHVYWYRQLPEEGLKFMVYLQKENIIDESGMPKERFSAEFPKEGPSILRIQQVVRGDSAAYFCASSPSYSMNTEAFFGQGTRLTVV.